Listed here are 23 T cell receptor beta chains from one sample, sequenced in a study of blood T cells in healthy people across ages. Sample-barcoded 5' priming and a J-beta primer mix drove a second PCR of roughly 6 to 12 cycles. TCRdb re-called the 5' RACE reads with MiXCR, one entry per CDR3 protein. The sample carries 1.5 million to 2 million distinct CDR3 sequences, about 31% recorded once. Sequencing was performed on blood. These receptors all come from a woman in her twenties or thirties in good health.

This clonotype was observed a handful of times. This chain connects TRBV5-1 to TRBJ2-7; the D gene is possibly TRBD1 (5 bases). Looked up from germline, CDR1 is SGHRS and CDR2 is YFSETQ. Trimming removed 0 bases from V and 2 bases from J, with 12 bases in between. There are 15 residues in the CDR3. The CDR3 DNA is TGCGCCAGCAGCTTGGTAGCAGGGAACACCTACGAGCAGTACTTC. Its protein is CASSLVAGNTYEQYF.

The chain has TRBV13 and TRBJ2-5, with unresolved D. Germline CDR1 PRHDT, CDR2 FYEKMQ (reference sequence). This CDR3 region has 13 residues. Trimming took off 5 bases at V and 5 bases at J, with 12 bases between the two ends. The CDR3 DNA sequence: TGTGCCAGCAGCCTCACCCACGCGGAGACCCAGTACTTC. As protein: CASSLTHAETQYF.

The chain links TRBV13 to TRBJ1-4, with D possibly matching TRBD1 (6 bases). The CDR3 sequence is 14 residues long. Trimming cost V 7 bases and J 8 bases, with 17 bases left between them. The germline CDR1 and CDR2 sequences are PRHDT and FYEKMQ (reference sequence). In nucleotides, the CDR3 is TGTGCCAGCACCGAGGACAGAAGAGTGGAAAAACTGTTTTTT. This encodes CASTEDRRVEKLFF.

Only a few counts were recorded for this clonotype. The genes are TRBV4-2 and TRBJ2-7; 8 nucleotides align to TRBD2. V lost 0 bases, J lost 7 bases, and 5 bases stayed unmatched. Looked up from germline, CDR1 is LGHNA and CDR2 is YNFKEQ. This CDR3 spans 14 amino acids. CDR3 protein: CASSQDLPGGEQYF. Here the CDR3 DNA reads TGTGCCAGCAGCCAAGATCTGCCGGGGGGGGAGCAGTACTTC.

Concerning this clonotype: One end of the junction is discordant with germline, which a read error may explain. The gene calls are TRBV20-1 and TRBJ2-3, with TRBD2 identical over 7 bases. Germline V lookup: CDR1 DFQATT, CDR2 SNEGSKA (reference sequence). This CDR3 contains 14 residues. The CDR3: CNAVTSRGTDTQYF. CDR3 DNA sequence: TGCAATGCTGTGACTAGCCGGGGCACAGATACGCAGTATTTT.

Concerning this clonotype itself: One junction end disagrees with the germline gene, perhaps due to a read error. The rearrangement links TRBV20-1 to TRBJ1-4, with D perhaps TRBD1 (5 bases). Germline CDR1 reads DFQATT; CDR2 reads SNEGSKA (reference sequence). The CDR3 is 14 residues long. CDR3 residues: CSASYQRGNGKLFF. The CDR3, as DNA: TGCAGTGCTAGCTATCAGAGGGGTAATGGAAAACTGTTTTTT.

This clonotype occurred a few times. The chain carries TRBV7-7 and TRBJ2-1; 11 nucleotides align to TRBD2. CDR1 SSHAT and CDR2 FNYEAQ come from the germline V gene (reference sequence). After removal of 6 bases from V and 2 bases from J, the junction contained 6 bases not matched to a gene. The CDR3 is made up of 16 amino acids. The chain's CDR3 is CASSPLAGDPYNEQFF. The CDR3 DNA reads as TGTGCCAGCAGTCCACTAGCGGGAGATCCCTACAATGAGCAGTTCTTC.

The chain carries TRBV7-2 and TRBJ2-1, with 13 nucleotides matching TRBD2. TRBJ2-7 explains the end of the DNA better; the J call may be wrong. The V gene's germline CDR1 is SGHTA and CDR2 FQGNSA. This CDR3 is built from 15 residues. In nucleotides, the CDR3 is TGTGCCAGCAGACTAGCGGGGGGGTCCTACAATGAGCAGTACTTC. It encodes CASRLAGGSYNEQYF.

The chain joins TRBV6-5 to TRBJ2-6; D call uncertain. V was pared by 4 bases and J by 10 bases, with 14 bases between. The CDR3 has 14 amino acids. CDR1 and CDR2 (germline): MNHEY, SVGAGI. The CDR3: CASSSADGRNVLTF. CDR3 DNA: TGTGCCAGCAGTTCCGCGGACGGACGGAACGTCCTGACTTTC.

As for this clonotype: A junction end diverges from the germline sequence, so it may reflect a read error. V usage is TRBV10-3 and J usage is TRBJ2-5, with 8 bases that match TRBD1. The germline V gene has CDR1 ENHRY and CDR2 SYGVKD. The CDR3 totals 12 residues. CDR3 coding DNA: TGTGTCATCAGAGGACAGGGAGCGGAGCAGTACTTC. Translation gives CVIRGQGAEQYF.

The chain has TRBV9 and TRBJ2-7; 11 bases are shared with TRBD2. Looked up from germline, CDR1 is SGDLS and CDR2 is YYNGEE. The CDR3 consists of 16 residues. V was pared by 4 bases and J by 2 bases, with 8 bases of the junction left unmatched. CDR3 in amino acids: CASSSGGTSGTYEQYF. CDR3 DNA: TGTGCCAGCAGCTCAGGCGGGACTAGCGGTACCTACGAGCAGTACTTC.

V usage is TRBV20-1 and J usage is TRBJ1-1; possibly TRBD1 for D (5 bases). V was shortened by 8 bases and J by 4 bases, with 14 bases between the two germline ends. CDR1 is DFQATT and CDR2 is SNEGSKA in the germline V gene (reference sequence). This CDR3 has 12 amino acids. The DNA for the CDR3 is TGCAGTATCGCGGGGGGGAGCACTGAAGCTTTCTTT. Its protein product is CSIAGGSTEAFF.

The chain uses TRBV5-5 and TRBJ1-5; D not resolved. Per the germline V gene, CDR1 is SGHKS and CDR2 is YYEKEE (reference sequence). Trimming stripped 4 bases from V and 6 bases from J, with 11 bases between. There are 13 residues in the CDR3. In nucleotides, the CDR3 is TGTGCCAGCAGCGCTGTTATAAGTCAGCCCCAGCATTTT. As protein: CASSAVISQPQHF.

This rearrangement joins TRBV12-3 or TRBV12-4 to TRBJ1-1; weak D call: TRBD1 (5 bases). The CDR3 is made up of 15 amino acids. V was cut by 3 bases and J by 3 bases, with 14 bases left in between. The CDR3 DNA reads as TGTGCCAGCAGTTTTTCTGGGACGTGGGACACTGAAGCTTTCTTT. Amino acid sequence: CASSFSGTWDTEAFF.

The CDR3 region is CSAPLTNSYNSPLHF. DNA of the CDR3: TGCAGTGCTCCGTTGACAAATTCCTATAATTCACCCCTCCACTTT. The chain carries TRBV20-1 and TRBJ1-6, with D unclear. Germline lookup yields CDR1 DFQATT and CDR2 SNEGSKA (reference sequence). The CDR3 runs to 15 residues. The V end lost 5 bases, the J end lost 1 base, and 12 bases lay between the germline ends.

This clonotype was seen a few times. The J gene is TRBJ2-3, the V gene TRBV7-3; perhaps TRBD2 as D (6 bases). Germline loops: CDR1 SGHTA, CDR2 FQGTGA. V gave up 4 bases and J gave up 6 bases, with 20 bases separating them. The CDR3 covers 16 residues. The CDR3 region has the DNA TGTGCCAGCAGCTCCGGATTCGCGGGATTGGGGGATACGCAGTATTTT. Its protein is CASSSGFAGLGDTQYF.

The chain joins TRBV4-1 to TRBJ2-1, with a tentative D call TRBD1 (6 bases). V lost 0 bases, J lost 7 bases, and 13 bases lay in between. Germline assignment: CDR1 MGHRA and CDR2 YSYEKL. The CDR3 covers 15 residues. CDR3 region: CASSQEQGVRNEQFF. Written as DNA, the CDR3 is TGCGCCAGCAGCCAAGAACAGGGAGTTAGGAATGAGCAGTTCTTC.

The rearrangement uses TRBV20-1 and TRBJ1-5; 8 positions match TRBD1. The J segment lost 7 bases and the V segment lost 2 bases, leaving 13 bases of the junction unmatched. CDR1 is DFQATT and CDR2 is SNEGSKA in the germline V gene (reference sequence). This CDR3 comprises 16 residues. The CDR3 reads CSARPLGQGIGQPQHF. The CDR3 nucleotides read TGCAGTGCTAGACCACTTGGACAGGGAATAGGGCAGCCCCAGCATTTT.

This clonotype was seen a handful of times. This chain uses TRBV28 with TRBJ2-6; D is possibly TRBD1 or TRBD2 (6 bases each). From germline, CDR1 is MDHEN and CDR2 SYDVKM. This CDR3 comprises 18 residues. V dropped 6 bases and J dropped 1 base, with 19 bases sitting between them. DNA of the CDR3: TGTGCCAGCAGCTCACCGGGGGCTCAGTCGTCTGGGGCCAACGTCCTGACTTTC. Amino acid sequence: CASSSPGAQSSGANVLTF.

This chain joins TRBV20-1 and TRBJ2-7; TRBD2 matches at 9 bases. The CDR3 length is 13 residues. V was clipped by 2 bases and J by 3 bases; unmatched bases: 2. Germline V CDR1 and CDR2: DFQATT, SNEGSKA (reference sequence). CDR3 residues: CSARPSGVYEQYF. The CDR3 DNA is TGCAGTGCTAGACCTAGCGGGGTCTACGAGCAGTACTTC.

This chain connects TRBV20-1 to TRBJ1-5, with unresolved D. Trimming left V 6 bases short and J 0 bases short, with 12 bases between. The CDR3 totals 14 residues. Germline-derived CDR1 and CDR2 are DFQATT and SNEGSKA (reference sequence). CDR3 loop: CSAARQNSNQPQHF. CDR3 nucleotides: TGCAGTGCGGCCCGGCAGAATAGCAATCAGCCCCAGCATTTT.

The V call is TRBV27, the J call TRBJ2-7; 7 nucleotides align to TRBD1. V was pared by 5 bases and J by 4 bases, with 14 bases of the junction left unmatched. The germline V gene encodes CDR1 MNHEY and CDR2 SMNVEV (reference sequence). This CDR3 contains 16 residues. The CDR3 protein is CASSLTGAAEFYEQYF. The CDR3, as DNA: TGTGCCAGCAGTCTAACAGGGGCCGCGGAGTTTTACGAGCAGTACTTC.

This clonotype was found a few times. The chain has TRBV28 and TRBJ2-3; 12 bases are shared with TRBD1. The CDR3 has 16 residues. With 5 bases clipped from V and 2 bases from J, the junction kept 5 bases outside the gene matches. Germline loops: CDR1 MDHEN, CDR2 SYDVKM. The CDR3 bases are TGTGCCAGCAGTGCCCGGGACAGGGGGCTCACAGATACGCAGTATTTT. It specifies CASSARDRGLTDTQYF.